This TCR beta chain was captured by sequencing in a study of T-cell memory formation after mild COVID-19. Study-wide context: There were largely donor-specific TCR clusters. Study-level points and caveats: While clones contracting from day 15 to 85 were balanced between CD4 and CD8, later expanders leaned CD4+. Mainly in CM and EM were contracting CD4+ clones; CD8+ were in EMRA.

The CDR3 is made up of 14 amino acids. The J segment lost 13 bases and the V segment lost 0 bases, leaving 9 bases of the junction unmatched. Germline V CDR1 and CDR2: SNHLY, FYNNEI. With regard to this clonotype: Its antigen is not identified.

5'RACE with constant-segment primers yielded barcoded, UMI-tagged TCR alpha and TCR beta cDNA libraries. TCRdb re-analysed the 5' RACE reads in MiXCR, keeping a single row per CDR3 protein. Of about half a million distinct CDR3 sequences in the sample, approximately 18% are singletons; the top ten hold 9% to 15%. Material: PBMCs or a T cell subset sorted from them (not recorded which). The V call is TRBV2, the J call TRBJ1-2; 9 bases fit TRBD1. This sequence was found in an adult woman who had mild COVID-19 (a few samples of this study predate the infection). Cell type and time point are not known. In DNA, the CDR3 is TGTGCCAGCAGTGAAGCGCCCGGGACAGGGTTGGGCACCTTC. Its translation is CASSEAPGTGLGTF.